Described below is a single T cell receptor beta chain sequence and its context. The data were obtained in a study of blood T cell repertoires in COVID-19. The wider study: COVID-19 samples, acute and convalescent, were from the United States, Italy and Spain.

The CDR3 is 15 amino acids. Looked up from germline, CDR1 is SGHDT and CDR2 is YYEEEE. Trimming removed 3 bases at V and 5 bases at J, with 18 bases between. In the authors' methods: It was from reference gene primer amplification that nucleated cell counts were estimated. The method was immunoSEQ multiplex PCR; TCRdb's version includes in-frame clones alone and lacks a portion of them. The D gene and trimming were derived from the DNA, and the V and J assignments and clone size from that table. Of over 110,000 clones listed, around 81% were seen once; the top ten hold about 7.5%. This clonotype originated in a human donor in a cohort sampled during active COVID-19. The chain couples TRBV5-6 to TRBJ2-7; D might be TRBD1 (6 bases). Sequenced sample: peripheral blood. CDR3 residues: CASSSVGRGNDEQYF. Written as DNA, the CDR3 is TGTGCCAGCAGCTCGGTGGGCAGGGGAAATGACGAGCAGTACTTC.